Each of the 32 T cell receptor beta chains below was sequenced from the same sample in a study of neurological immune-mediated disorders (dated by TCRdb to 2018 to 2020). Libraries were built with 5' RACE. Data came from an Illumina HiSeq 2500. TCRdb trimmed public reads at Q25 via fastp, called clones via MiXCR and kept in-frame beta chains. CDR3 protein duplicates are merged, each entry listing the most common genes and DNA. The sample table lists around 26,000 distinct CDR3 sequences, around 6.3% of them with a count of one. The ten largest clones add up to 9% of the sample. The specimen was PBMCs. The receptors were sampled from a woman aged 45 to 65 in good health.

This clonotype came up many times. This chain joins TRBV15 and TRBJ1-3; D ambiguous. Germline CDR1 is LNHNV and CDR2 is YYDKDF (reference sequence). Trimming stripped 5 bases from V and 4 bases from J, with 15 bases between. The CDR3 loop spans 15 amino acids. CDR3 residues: CATSEGPPQGNTIYF. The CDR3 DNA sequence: TGTGCCACCAGCGAAGGCCCTCCACAAGGAAACACCATATATTTT. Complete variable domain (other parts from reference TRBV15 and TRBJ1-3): DAMVIQNPRYQVTQFGKPVTLSCSQTLNHNVMYWYQQKSSQAPKLLFHYYDKDFNNEADTPDNFQSRRPNTSFCFLDIRSPGLGDTAMYLCATSEGPPQGNTIYFGEGSWLTVV.

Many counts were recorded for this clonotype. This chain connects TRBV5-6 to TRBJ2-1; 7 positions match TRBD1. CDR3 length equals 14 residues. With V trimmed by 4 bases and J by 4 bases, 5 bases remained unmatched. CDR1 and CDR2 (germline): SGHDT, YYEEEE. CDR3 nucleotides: TGTGCCAGCAGCCTGGGACAGAATTACAATGAGCAGTTCTTC. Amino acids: CASSLGQNYNEQFF.

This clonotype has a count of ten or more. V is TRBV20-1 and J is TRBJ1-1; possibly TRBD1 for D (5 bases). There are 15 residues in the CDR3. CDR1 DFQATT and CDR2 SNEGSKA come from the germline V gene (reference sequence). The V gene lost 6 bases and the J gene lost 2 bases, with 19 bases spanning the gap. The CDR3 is CSARSPTGVNTEAFF. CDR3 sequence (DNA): TGCAGTGCAAGGTCCCCTACAGGAGTTAACACTGAAGCTTTCTTT.

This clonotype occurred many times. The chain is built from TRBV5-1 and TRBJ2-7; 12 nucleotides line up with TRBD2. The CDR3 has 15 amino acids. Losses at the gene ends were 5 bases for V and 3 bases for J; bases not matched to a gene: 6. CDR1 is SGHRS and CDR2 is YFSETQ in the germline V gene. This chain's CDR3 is CASRWTSGALYEQYF. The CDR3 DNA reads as TGCGCCAGCAGGTGGACTAGCGGGGCGCTCTACGAGCAGTACTTC.

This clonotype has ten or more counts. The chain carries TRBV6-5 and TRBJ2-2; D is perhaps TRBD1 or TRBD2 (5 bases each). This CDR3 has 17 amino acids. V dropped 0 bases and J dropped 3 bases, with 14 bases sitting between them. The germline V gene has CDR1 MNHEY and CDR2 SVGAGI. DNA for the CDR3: TGTGCCAGCAGTTACTCGAAGTTGGGGCGGGACACCGGGGAGCTGTTTTTT. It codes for CASSYSKLGRDTGELFF.

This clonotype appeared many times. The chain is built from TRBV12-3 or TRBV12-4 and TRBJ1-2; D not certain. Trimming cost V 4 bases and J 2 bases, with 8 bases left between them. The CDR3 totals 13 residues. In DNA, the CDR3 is TGTGCCAGCAGTTCATATGGAAACTATGGCTACACCTTC. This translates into CASSSYGNYGYTF.

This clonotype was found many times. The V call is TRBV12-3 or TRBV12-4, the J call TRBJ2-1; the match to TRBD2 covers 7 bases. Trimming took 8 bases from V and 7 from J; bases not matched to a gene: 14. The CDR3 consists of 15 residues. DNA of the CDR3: TGTGCCAGCGGTACCGGGACTACTGCATCGAATGAGCAGTTCTTC. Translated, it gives CASGTGTTASNEQFF.

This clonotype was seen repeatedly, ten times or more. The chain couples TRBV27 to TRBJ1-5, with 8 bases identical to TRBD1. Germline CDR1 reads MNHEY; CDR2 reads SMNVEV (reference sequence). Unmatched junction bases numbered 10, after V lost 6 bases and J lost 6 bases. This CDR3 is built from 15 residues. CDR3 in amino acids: CASRRTGRGGQPQHF. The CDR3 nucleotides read TGTGCCAGCAGGCGGACAGGGCGAGGTGGTCAGCCCCAGCATTTT.

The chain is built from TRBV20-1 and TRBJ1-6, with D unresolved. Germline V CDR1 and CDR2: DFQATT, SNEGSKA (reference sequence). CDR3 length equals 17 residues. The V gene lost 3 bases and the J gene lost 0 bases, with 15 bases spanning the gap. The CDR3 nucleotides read TGCAGTGCTAGGGACTGGACGGAAAGCTCCTATAATTCACCCCTCCACTTT. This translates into CSARDWTESSYNSPLHF.

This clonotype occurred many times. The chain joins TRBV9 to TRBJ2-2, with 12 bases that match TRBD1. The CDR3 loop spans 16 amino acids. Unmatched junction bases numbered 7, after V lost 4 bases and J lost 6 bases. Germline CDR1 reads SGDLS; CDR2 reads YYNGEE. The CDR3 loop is CASSPSGTGGSGELFF. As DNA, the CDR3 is TGTGCCAGCAGCCCGTCCGGGACAGGGGGCTCCGGGGAGCTGTTTTTT. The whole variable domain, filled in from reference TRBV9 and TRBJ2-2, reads DSGVTQTPKHLITATGQRVTLRCSPRSGDLSVYWYQQSLDQGLQFLIQYYNGEERAKGNILERFSAQQFPDLHSELNLSSLELGDSALYFCASSPSGTGGSGELFFGEGSRLTVL.

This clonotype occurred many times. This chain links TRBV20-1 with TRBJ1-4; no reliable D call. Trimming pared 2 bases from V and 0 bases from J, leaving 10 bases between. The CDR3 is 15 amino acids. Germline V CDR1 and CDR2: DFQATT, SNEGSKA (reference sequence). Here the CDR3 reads CSARSHRATNEKLFF. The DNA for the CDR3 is TGCAGTGCTAGAAGCCACAGAGCAACTAATGAAAAACTGTTTTTT.

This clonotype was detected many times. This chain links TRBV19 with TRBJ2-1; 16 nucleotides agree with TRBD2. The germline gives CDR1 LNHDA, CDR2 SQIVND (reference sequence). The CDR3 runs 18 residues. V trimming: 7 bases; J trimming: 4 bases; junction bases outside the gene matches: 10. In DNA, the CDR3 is TGTGCCAGTAATCCCGGGACTAGCGGGAGGGCCAGGTACAATGAGCAGTTCTTC. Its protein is CASNPGTSGRARYNEQFF.

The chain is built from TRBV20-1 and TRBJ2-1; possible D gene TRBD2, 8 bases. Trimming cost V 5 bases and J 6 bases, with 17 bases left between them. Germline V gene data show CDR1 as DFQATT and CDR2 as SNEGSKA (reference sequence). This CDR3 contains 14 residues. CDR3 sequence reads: CSAGQAGGGNEQFF. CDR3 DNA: TGCAGTGCTGGACAGGCCGGGGGGGGCAATGAGCAGTTCTTC.

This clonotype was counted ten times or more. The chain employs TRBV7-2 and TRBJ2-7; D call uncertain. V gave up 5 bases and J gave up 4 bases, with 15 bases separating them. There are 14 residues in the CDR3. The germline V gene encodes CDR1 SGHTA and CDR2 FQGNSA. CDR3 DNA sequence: TGTGCCAGCAGCCCGGGTATCCCCTCTTACGAGCAGTACTTC. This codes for CASSPGIPSYEQYF.

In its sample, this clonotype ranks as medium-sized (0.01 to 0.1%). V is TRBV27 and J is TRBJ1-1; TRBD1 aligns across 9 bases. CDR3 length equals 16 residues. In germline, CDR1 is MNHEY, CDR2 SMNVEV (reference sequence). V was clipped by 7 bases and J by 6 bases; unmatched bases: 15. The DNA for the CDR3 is TGTGCCAGCACAAAAAGGACAGGGGAGGTTTTCGCTGAAGCTTTCTTT. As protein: CASTKRTGEVFAEAFF.

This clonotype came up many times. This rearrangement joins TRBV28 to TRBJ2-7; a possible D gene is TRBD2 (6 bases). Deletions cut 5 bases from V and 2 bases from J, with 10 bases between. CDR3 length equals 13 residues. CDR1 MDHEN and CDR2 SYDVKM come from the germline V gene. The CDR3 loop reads CASSTGLAYEQYF. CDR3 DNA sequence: TGTGCCAGCAGTACGGGACTGGCCTACGAGCAGTACTTC.

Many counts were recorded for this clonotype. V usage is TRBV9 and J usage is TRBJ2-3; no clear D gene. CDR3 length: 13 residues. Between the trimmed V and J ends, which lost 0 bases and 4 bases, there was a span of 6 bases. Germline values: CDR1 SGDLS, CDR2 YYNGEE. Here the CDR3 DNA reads TGTGCCAGCAGCGTAGGTCTCGCAGATACGCAGTATTTT. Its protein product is CASSVGLADTQYF.

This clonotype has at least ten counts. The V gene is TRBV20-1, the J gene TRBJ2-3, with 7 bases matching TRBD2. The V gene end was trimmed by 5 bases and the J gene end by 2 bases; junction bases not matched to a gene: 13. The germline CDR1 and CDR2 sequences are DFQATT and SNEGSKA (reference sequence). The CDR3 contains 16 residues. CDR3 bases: TGCAGTGCTCGCGAGGAGACTAGCCGTGACACAGATACGCAGTATTTT. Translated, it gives CSAREETSRDTDTQYF.

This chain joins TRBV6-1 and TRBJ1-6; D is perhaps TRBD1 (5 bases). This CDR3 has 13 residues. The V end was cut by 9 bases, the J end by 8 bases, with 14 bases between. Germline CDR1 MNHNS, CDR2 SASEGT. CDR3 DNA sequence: TGTGCCAGTTCTTCCCTACAGGATTCACCCCTCCACTTT. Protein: CASSSLQDSPLHF.

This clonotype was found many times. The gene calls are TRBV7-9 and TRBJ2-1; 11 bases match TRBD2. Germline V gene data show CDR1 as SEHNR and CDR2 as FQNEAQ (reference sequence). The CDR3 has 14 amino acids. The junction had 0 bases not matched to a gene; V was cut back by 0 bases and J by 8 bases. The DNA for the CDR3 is TGTGCCAGCAGCTTAGCACTAGCGGGAGATGAGCAGTTCTTC. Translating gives CASSLALAGDEQFF.

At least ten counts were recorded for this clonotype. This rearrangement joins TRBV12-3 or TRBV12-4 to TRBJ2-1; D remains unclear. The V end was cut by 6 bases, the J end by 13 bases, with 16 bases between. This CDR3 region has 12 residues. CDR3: CASRTKPALQFF. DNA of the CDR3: TGTGCCAGCAGAACCAAACCAGCGCTTCAGTTCTTC.

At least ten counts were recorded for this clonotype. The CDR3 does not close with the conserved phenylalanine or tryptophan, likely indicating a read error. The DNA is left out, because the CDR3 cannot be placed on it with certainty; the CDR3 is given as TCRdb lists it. The chain's CDR3 is CASSQDTGLVL. This sequence joins TRBV3-1 and TRBJ2-4. The length of the CDR3 is 11 amino acids, counting both ends. In germline, CDR1 is LGHDT, CDR2 YNNKEL (reference sequence).

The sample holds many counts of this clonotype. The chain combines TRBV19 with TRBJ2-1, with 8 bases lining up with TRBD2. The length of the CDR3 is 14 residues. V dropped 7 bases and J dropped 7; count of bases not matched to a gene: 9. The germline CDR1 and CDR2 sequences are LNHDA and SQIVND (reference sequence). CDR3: CASTPGLVVNEQFF. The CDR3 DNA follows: TGTGCCAGTACCCCGGGACTAGTTGTGAATGAGCAGTTCTTC.

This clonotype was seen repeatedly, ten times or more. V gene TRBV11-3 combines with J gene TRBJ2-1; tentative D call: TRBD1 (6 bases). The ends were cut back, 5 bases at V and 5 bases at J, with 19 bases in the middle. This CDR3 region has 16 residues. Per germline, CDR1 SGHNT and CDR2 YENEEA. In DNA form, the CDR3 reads TGTGCCAGCAGCCCTAGGGCCCCGGGACAAGACAATGAGCAGTTCTTC. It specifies CASSPRAPGQDNEQFF.

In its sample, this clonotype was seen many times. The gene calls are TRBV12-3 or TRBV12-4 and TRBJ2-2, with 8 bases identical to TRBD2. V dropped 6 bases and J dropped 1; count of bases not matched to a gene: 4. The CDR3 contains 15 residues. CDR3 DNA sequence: TGTGCCAGCAGGACTAGCGTAGGGAACACCGGGGAGCTGTTTTTT. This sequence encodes CASRTSVGNTGELFF.

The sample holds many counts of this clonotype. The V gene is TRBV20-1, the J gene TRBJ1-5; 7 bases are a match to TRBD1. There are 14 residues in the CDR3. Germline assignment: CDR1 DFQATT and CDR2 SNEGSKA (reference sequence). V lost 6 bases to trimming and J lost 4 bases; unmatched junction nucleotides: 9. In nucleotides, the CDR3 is TGCAGTGCCCATAAGGGACAGAGTAATCAGCCCCAGCATTTT. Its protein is CSAHKGQSNQPQHF.

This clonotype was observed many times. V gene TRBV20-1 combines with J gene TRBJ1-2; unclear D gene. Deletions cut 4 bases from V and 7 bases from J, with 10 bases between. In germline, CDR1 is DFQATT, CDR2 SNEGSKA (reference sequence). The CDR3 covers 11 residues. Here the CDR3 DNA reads TGCAGTGCTAACCTCCCTTTTGGCTACACCTTC. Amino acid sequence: CSANLPFGYTF.

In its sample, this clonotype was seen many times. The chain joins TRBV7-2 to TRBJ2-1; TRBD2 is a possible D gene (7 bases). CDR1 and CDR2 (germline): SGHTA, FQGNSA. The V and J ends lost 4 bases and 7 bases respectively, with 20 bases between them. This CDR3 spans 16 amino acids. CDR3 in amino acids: CASSSFVGGGLNEQFF. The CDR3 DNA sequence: TGTGCCAGCAGCTCCTTTGTGGGAGGGGGTTTGAATGAGCAGTTCTTC.

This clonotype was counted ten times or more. The CDR3, as DNA: TGTGCCAGCAGCCAAGGACCAGGGACCTACGAGCAGTACTTC. Amino acids: CASSQGPGTYEQYF. The genes are TRBV7-8 and TRBJ2-7, with a weak D call TRBD1 (5 bases). The CDR3 has 14 residues. Germline V gives CDR1 SGHVS, CDR2 FQNEAQ. Trimming pared 5 bases from V and 2 bases from J, leaving 13 bases between. The full variable domain, with the rest looked up from reference TRBV7-8 and TRBJ2-7, is GAGVSQSPRYKVAKRGQDVALRCDPISGHVSLFWYQQALGQGPEFLTYFQNEAQLDKSGLPSDRFFAERPEGSVSTLKIQRTQQEDSAVYLCASSQGPGTYEQYFGPGTRLTVT.

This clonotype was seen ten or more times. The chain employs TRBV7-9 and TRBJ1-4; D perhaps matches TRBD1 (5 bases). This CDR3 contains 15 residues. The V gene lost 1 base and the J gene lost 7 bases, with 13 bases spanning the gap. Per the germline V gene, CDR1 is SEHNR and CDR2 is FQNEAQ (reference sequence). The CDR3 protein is CASSLGAREGEKLFF. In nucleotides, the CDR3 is TGTGCCAGCAGCTTAGGAGCCAGGGAAGGTGAAAAACTGTTTTTT.

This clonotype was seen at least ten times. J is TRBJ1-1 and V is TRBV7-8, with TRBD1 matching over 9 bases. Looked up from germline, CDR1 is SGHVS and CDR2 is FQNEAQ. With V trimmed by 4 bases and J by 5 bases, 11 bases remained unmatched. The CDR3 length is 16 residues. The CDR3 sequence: CASSSQQGARMTEAFF. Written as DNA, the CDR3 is TGTGCCAGCAGCTCTCAACAGGGGGCGCGTATGACTGAAGCTTTCTTT.

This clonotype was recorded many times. The DNA for the CDR3 is TGTGCCAGCAGAAAAACCCGCGGACAGGGGGCGATGGCCGGGGAGCTGTTTTTT. This gives the protein CASRKTRGQGAMAGELFF. The gene calls are TRBV12-3 or TRBV12-4 and TRBJ2-2; 11 nucleotides align to TRBD1. The CDR3 extends over 18 amino acids. V gave up 6 bases and J gave up 6 bases; unmatched junction bases: 15.